Following are 9 T cell receptor beta chains from one sample sequenced in a study of spatial heterogeneity in lung cancer (dated by TCRdb to 2018 to 2020). Overall study results and their limits: A correlation was observed between the number of expanded intratumoral alpha and beta TCRs and the tumor nonsynonymous mutation count.

Libraries came from 5' RACE. TCRdb lists the instrument as NextSeq 500. TCRdb took the public reads, trimmed them with fastp at Q25, ran MiXCR for clone calling and kept in-frame beta chains. When rows share a CDR3 protein, they turn into one entry using the most common DNA and genes. Counted in this sample were about 8,400 distinct CDR3 sequences; almost 8.5% of them appeared once. Roughly 4.3% of the sample is held by the ten biggest clonotypes. The time point label here, explained by the study, means: sample taken at primary tumor resection. The antigens for these receptors are not known. Material: lung tumor tissue, obtained at surgery. Receptors originate from a male donor with early-stage non-small cell lung cancer.

This clonotype is termed medium-sized. Found in a library prepared for alpha chains, this beta chain is an off-target read, and its abundance has little meaning. The chain couples TRBV7-6 to TRBJ1-6; the D gene is possibly TRBD1 (5 bases). Germline V gives CDR1 SGHVS, CDR2 FNYEAQ. V was shortened by 1 base and J by 9 bases, with 13 bases between the two germline ends. This CDR3 is built from 15 residues. The CDR3 reads CASSLVGDASSPLHF. The CDR3, as DNA: TGTGCCAGCAGCTTAGTAGGGGATGCCAGTTCACCCCTCCACTTT.

In its sample, this clonotype ranks as medium-sized. As an off-target read in a library built for alpha chains, this beta chain has a frequency of little significance. The rearrangement joins TRBV7-8 to TRBJ2-1; maybe TRBD2 (5 bases). CDR3 length equals 15 residues. CDR1 SGHVS and CDR2 FQNEAQ come from the germline V gene. V lost 0 bases and J lost 0, with 6 bases in between. Written as DNA, the CDR3 is TGTGCCAGCAGCTTAGCGGGGAGCTCCTACAATGAGCAGTTCTTC. Its protein product is CASSLAGSSYNEQFF.

For this clonotype: A library made for alpha chains picked up this beta chain off target, so its size means little. CDR3 sequence (DNA): TGTGCCAGTAGTATAGATTTAAGGAGCCCAGCTTTTGCGGAGACCCAGTACTTC. Its protein is CASSIDLRSPAFAETQYF. The rearrangement links TRBV19 to TRBJ2-5; D not certain. The CDR3 sequence is 18 residues long. Germline values: CDR1 LNHDA, CDR2 SQIVND (reference sequence). The ends were cut back, 0 bases at V and 5 bases at J, with 22 bases in the middle.

This clonotype was observed at least ten times. Since it is a stray read in a library aimed at alpha chains, this beta chain has a size that is not meaningful. The V gene is TRBV20-1, the J gene TRBJ2-3, with 9 bases that match TRBD1. V was clipped by 3 bases and J by 1 base; unmatched bases: 8. The CDR3 consists of 16 residues. From germline, CDR1 is DFQATT and CDR2 SNEGSKA (reference sequence). CDR3 residues: CSASATGQGGTDTQYF. The DNA for the CDR3 is TGCAGTGCTAGCGCCACGGGACAGGGTGGCACAGATACGCAGTATTTT.

This clonotype was recorded many times. Because the library targeted alpha chains, this beta chain is an off-target read whose size means little. The chain has TRBV15 and TRBJ2-5; 8 positions agree with TRBD2. Looked up from germline, CDR1 is LNHNV and CDR2 is YYDKDF (reference sequence). V gave up 2 bases and J gave up 5 bases; unmatched junction bases: 7. The CDR3 sequence is 15 residues long. This chain's CDR3 is CATSRSGTSAETQYF. The DNA of the CDR3 is TGTGCCACCAGCAGATCCGGGACTAGTGCTGAGACCCAGTACTTC.

As for this clonotype: Because this beta chain is a stray read in a library intended to capture alpha chains, its abundance should not be given much weight. The chain uses TRBV20-1 and TRBJ1-1; weak D call: TRBD1 (5 bases). The V gene's germline CDR1 is DFQATT and CDR2 SNEGSKA (reference sequence). The CDR3 length is 17 residues. The V and J ends lost 0 bases and 4 bases respectively, with 21 bases between them. CDR3 region: CSARDDGTAIWSTEAFF. The CDR3 coding sequence is TGCAGTGCTAGAGATGACGGGACGGCAATTTGGAGCACTGAAGCTTTCTTT.

This clonotype is medium-sized within its sample. This beta chain lies outside the target of a library built for alpha chains; its clone size means little. The V call is TRBV29-1, the J call TRBJ2-1; D call uncertain. This CDR3 region has 14 residues. Germline V gene data show CDR1 as SQVTM and CDR2 as ANQGSEA. The germline V and J ends were trimmed by 2 bases and 4 bases, with 12 bases remaining between them. The CDR3: CSVESPHRYNEQFF. The CDR3 nucleotides are TGCAGCGTTGAATCGCCGCACCGATACAATGAGCAGTTCTTC.

This clonotype was counted at least ten times. As an off-target read in a library built for alpha chains, this beta chain has a frequency of little significance. The chain joins TRBV6-1 to TRBJ1-6; D unresolved. CDR1 MNHNS and CDR2 SASEGT come from the germline V gene. This CDR3 region has 12 residues. Trimming shortened V by 0 bases and J by 10 bases, and 4 bases separated the two germline ends. CDR3 amino acids: CASSEAISPLHF. In DNA form, the CDR3 reads TGTGCCAGCAGTGAAGCGATCTCACCCCTCCACTTT.

On this clonotype: This beta chain is a stray sequence in a library constructed for alpha chains; its clone size is not meaningful. The chain joins TRBV5-6 to TRBJ1-2; 8 nucleotides line up with TRBD1. This CDR3 has 14 residues. V dropped 0 bases and J dropped 8; count of bases not matched to a gene: 6. Per the germline V gene, CDR1 is SGHDT and CDR2 is YYEEEE. The chain's CDR3 is CASSLDQGAGGYTF. DNA of the CDR3: TGTGCCAGCAGCTTGGATCAGGGGGCAGGAGGCTACACCTTC.